What follows are 10 T cell receptor beta chains derived from one specimen sequenced in a study of blood T cells in healthy people across ages. The authors ran a second PCR of about 6 to 12 cycles using a sample-barcoded 5' primer and a J-beta primer mix. One entry per CDR3 protein, called by TCRdb with MiXCR from the 5' RACE reads. This sample has some 930,000 distinct CDR3 sequences, with almost 30% found just once. The same data also contributed to another study, on T cells of mothers and their children.

Sequencing was carried out using blood. These receptors all stem from a woman in her thirties or forties in good health.

This clonotype has more than one count but fewer than ten. The chain is built from TRBV28 and TRBJ2-1; 8 bases are a match to TRBD2. CDR1 and CDR2 from the germline V gene are MDHEN and SYDVKM. There are 16 residues in the CDR3. The V gene end was trimmed by 5 bases and the J gene end by 4 bases; junction bases not matched to a gene: 10. In DNA form, the CDR3 reads TGTGCCAGCAGTACGGCCCTTGGACTAGCTTACAATGAGCAGTTCTTC. Translated, it gives CASSTALGLAYNEQFF. Filled out from reference TRBV28 and TRBJ2-1, the complete variable domain reads DVKVTQSSRYLVKRTGEKVFLECVQDMDHENMFWYRQDPGLGLRLIYFSYDVKMKEKGDIPEGYSVSREKKERFSLILESASTNQTSMYLCASSTALGLAYNEQFFGPGTRLTVL.

This clonotype was detected ten times or more. This sequence joins TRBV12-3 or TRBV12-4 and TRBJ2-1; the D gene is possibly TRBD2 (6 bases). V lost 6 bases and J lost 4, with 16 bases in between. The CDR3 has 15 residues. The CDR3 region is CASRQLGTQYNEQFF. In nucleotides, the CDR3 is TGTGCCAGCAGACAGCTCGGGACTCAGTACAATGAGCAGTTCTTC.

The V and J genes are TRBV28 and TRBJ2-3, with D maybe TRBD1 (5 bases). The length of the CDR3 is 15 residues. The germline V and J ends were trimmed by 5 bases and 0 bases, with 12 bases remaining between them. Germline V gene data show CDR1 as MDHEN and CDR2 as SYDVKM. CDR3 residues: CASSPVDTSTDTQYF. Here the CDR3 DNA reads TGTGCCAGCAGTCCAGTGGACACTAGCACAGATACGCAGTATTTT.

This clonotype occurred a few times. At one end, the junction sequence differs from germline, possibly due to a read error. The chain combines TRBV11-2 with TRBJ1-2, with TRBD1 identical over 7 bases. The CDR3 has 15 residues. The V gene's germline CDR1 is SGHAT and CDR2 FQNNGV. In DNA, the CDR3 is TGTGTCAGCAGTTCGCCAGGGGGGAGAAACTATGGCTACACCTTC. Translating gives CVSSSPGGRNYGYTF.

Remarks on this clonotype: A single base separates this from a much larger clone, so it may be a read error. This chain joins TRBV28 and TRBJ2-5; D may be TRBD1 or TRBD2 (5 bases each). The DNA end is a closer match to TRBJ2-7, so the J assignment may be wrong. This CDR3 contains 14 residues. Germline loops: CDR1 MDHEN, CDR2 SYDVKM. CDR3 nucleotides: TGTGCCAGCAGCGCCCCGGGACGGGACTACGAGCAGTACTTC. Translating it yields CASSAPGRDYEQYF.

The chain uses TRBV12-3 or TRBV12-4 and TRBJ2-5, with TRBD1 identical over 8 bases. This CDR3 comprises 14 residues. J was trimmed by 5 bases and V by 7 bases; bases with no gene match: 9. The chain's CDR3 is CASTDGQGWETQYF. As DNA, the CDR3 is TGTGCCAGCACCGATGGACAGGGATGGGAGACCCAGTACTTC.

This clonotype came up a few times. This chain links TRBV6-2 or TRBV6-3 with TRBJ2-3; possible D gene TRBD2, 5 bases. Germline V gives CDR1 MNHEY, CDR2 SVGEGT. The CDR3 loop spans 12 amino acids. The V end was cut by 5 bases, the J end by 4 bases, with 7 bases between. The chain's CDR3 is CASSTEADTQYF. The CDR3 DNA reads TGTGCCAGCAGTACGGAGGCAGATACGCAGTATTTT.

This clonotype was detected a few times. The chain employs TRBV7-2 and TRBJ2-5; 8 nucleotides match TRBD1. Germline loops: CDR1 SGHTA, CDR2 FQGNSA. The CDR3 consists of 15 residues. J gave up 4 bases and V 4 bases, and 8 bases lay outside the gene matches. CDR3 protein: CASSYQTGAGETQYF. In DNA, the CDR3 is TGTGCCAGCAGCTACCAGACAGGGGCCGGAGAGACCCAGTACTTC.

This clonotype showed up many times. This chain uses TRBV6-6 with TRBJ2-4; the D is unclear. CDR3 length equals 14 residues. CDR1 and CDR2 from the germline V gene are MNHNY and SVGAGI (reference sequence). V shed 2 bases and J shed 3 bases, with 8 bases lying between them. The DNA of the CDR3 is TGTGCCAGCAGTTACGGACCTTACAAAAACATTCAGTACTTC. Translation: CASSYGPYKNIQYF.

This clonotype has only a few counts. The rearrangement links TRBV7-2 to TRBJ2-7; the match to TRBD1 covers 7 bases. V shed 5 bases, J shed 0 bases, and the junction held 10 bases outside the gene matches. Germline CDR1 and CDR2: SGHTA and FQGNSA. This CDR3 is built from 16 residues. The chain's CDR3 is CASSPSKTGISYEQYF. The CDR3 DNA reads TGTGCCAGCAGCCCAAGTAAGACAGGGATCTCCTACGAGCAGTACTTC.